This TCR beta chain was documented in a study of T cells after yellow fever vaccination. Study-wide results and limits: The secondary response was weaker, and its peak arrived faster, on day 5 versus 15. Subsequent booster samples again held most clones from primary vaccination (96% CD4, 85% to 90% CD8).

As for this clonotype: Its target is unknown.

TCR cDNA, made by 5'RACE template switching, carried an added universal primer site and UMIs. TCRdb re-derived calls from the 5' RACE reads in MiXCR, one entry per CDR3 protein. The table lists under 350,000 distinct CDR3 sequences, about 4% of them singletons. V shed 0 bases, J shed 3 bases, and the junction held 5 bases outside the gene matches. Germline values: CDR1 SGHRS, CDR2 YFSETQ. The CDR3 consists of 16 residues. The source was PBMCs, collected 5 days after the yellow fever booster vaccination. The chain employs TRBV5-1 and TRBJ2-3, with TRBD2 matching 9 bases. This receptor was identified in a man aged 18 to 29 who received the YFV17D yellow fever vaccine. The CDR3 here is CASSLAPGLATDTQYF. The DNA for the CDR3 is TGCGCCAGCAGCTTGGCGCCGGGACTAGCTACAGATACGCAGTATTTT.